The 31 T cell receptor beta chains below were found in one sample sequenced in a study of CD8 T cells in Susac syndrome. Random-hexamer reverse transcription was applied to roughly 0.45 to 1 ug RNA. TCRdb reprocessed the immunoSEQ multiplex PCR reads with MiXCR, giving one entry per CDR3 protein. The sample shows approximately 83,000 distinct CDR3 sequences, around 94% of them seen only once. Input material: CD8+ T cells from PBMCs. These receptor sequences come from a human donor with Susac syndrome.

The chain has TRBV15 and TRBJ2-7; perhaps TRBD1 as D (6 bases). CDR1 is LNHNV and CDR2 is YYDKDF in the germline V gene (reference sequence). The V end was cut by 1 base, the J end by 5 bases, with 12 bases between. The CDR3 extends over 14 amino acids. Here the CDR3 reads CATSRGGGKNEQYF. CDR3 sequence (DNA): TGTGCCACCAGCAGAGGAGGGGGTAAGAACGAGCAGTACTTC.

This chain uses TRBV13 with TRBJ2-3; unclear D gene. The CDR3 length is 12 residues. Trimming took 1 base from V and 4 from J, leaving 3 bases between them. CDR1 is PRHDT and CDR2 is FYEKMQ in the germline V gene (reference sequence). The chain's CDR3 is CASSLEADTQYF. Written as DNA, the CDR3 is TGTGCCAGCAGCTTAGAGGCAGATACGCAGTATTTT.

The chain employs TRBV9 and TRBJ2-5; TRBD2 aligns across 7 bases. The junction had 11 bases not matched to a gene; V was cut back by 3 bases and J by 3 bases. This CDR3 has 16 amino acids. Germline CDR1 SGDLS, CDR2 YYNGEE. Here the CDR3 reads CASSGGSAGLEETQYF. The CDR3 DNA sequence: TGTGCCAGCAGCGGGGGGTCAGCGGGATTGGAAGAGACCCAGTACTTC.

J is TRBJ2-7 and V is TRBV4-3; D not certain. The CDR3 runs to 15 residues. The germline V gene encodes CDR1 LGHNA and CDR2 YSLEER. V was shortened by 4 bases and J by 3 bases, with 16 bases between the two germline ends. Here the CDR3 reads CASSPRRADNYEQYF. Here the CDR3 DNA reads TGCGCCAGCAGCCCTCGCCGGGCAGATAACTACGAGCAGTACTTC.

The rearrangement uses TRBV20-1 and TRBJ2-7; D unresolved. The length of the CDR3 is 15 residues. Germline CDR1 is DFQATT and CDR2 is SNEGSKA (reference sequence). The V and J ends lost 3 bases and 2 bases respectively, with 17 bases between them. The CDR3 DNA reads TGCAGTGCTAGCCTAAAATGGAGTGTGCCCTACGAGCAGTACTTC. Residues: CSASLKWSVPYEQYF.

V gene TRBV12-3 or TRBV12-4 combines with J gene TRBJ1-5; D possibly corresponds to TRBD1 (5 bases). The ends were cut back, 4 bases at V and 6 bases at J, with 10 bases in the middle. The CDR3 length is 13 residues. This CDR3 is CASSSGAGQPQHF. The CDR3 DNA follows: TGTGCCAGCAGTTCCGGGGCGGGTCAGCCCCAGCATTTT.

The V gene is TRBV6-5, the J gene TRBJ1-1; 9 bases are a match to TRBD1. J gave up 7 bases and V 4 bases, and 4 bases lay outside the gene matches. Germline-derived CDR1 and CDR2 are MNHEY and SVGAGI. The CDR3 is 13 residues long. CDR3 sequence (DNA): TGTGCCAGCAGTTTCGGACAGGGGCTTGAAGCTTTCTTT. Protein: CASSFGQGLEAFF.

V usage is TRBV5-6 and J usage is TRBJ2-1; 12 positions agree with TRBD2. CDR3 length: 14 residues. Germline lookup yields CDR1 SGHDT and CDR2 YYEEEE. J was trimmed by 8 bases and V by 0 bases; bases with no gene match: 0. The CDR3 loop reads CASSLGLAGDEQFF. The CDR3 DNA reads TGTGCCAGCAGCTTGGGACTAGCGGGAGATGAGCAGTTCTTC. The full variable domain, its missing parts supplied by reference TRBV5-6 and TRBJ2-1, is DAGVTQSPTHLIKTRGQQVTLRCSPKSGHDTVSWYQQALGQGPQFIFQYYEEEERQRGNFPDRFSGHQFPNYSSELNVNALLLGDSALYLCASSLGLAGDEQFFGPGTRLTVL.

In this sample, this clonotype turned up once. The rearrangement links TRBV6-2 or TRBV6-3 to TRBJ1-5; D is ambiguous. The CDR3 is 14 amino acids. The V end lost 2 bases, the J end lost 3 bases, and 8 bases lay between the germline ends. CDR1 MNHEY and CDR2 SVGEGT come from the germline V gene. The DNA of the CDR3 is TGTGCCAGCAGTTACAGGCAGGCCAATCAGCCCCAGCATTTT. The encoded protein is CASSYRQANQPQHF.

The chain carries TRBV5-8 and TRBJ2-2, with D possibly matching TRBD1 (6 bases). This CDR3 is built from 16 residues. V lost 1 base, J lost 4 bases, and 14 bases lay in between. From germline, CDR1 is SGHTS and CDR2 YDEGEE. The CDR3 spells CASSLSLGHTTGELFF. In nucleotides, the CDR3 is TGTGCCAGCAGCTTGTCGCTGGGACACACCACCGGGGAGCTGTTTTTT.

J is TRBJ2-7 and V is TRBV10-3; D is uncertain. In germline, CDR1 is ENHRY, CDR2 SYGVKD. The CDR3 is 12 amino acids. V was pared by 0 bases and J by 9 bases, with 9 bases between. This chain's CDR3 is CAISESQEVQYF. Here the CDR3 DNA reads TGTGCCATCAGTGAGTCGCAGGAAGTGCAGTACTTC.

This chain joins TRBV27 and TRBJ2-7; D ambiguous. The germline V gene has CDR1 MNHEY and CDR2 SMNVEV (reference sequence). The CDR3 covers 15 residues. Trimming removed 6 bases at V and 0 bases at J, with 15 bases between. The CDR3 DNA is TGTGCCAGCAGCCTCTCCGGTTCGAGCTCCTACGAGCAGTACTTC. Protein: CASSLSGSSSYEQYF.

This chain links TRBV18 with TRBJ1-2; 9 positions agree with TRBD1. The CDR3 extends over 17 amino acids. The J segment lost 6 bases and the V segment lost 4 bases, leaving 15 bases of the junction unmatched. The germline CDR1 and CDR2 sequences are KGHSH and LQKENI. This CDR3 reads CASSLTGTGNSFDGYTF. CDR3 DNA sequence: TGTGCCAGCTCACTTACCGGGACAGGGAACTCATTTGATGGCTACACCTTC.

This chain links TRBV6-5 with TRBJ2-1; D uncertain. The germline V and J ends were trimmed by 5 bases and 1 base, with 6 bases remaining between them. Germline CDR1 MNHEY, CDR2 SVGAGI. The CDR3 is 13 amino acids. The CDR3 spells CASSQRSYNEQFF. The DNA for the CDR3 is TGTGCCAGCAGTCAGAGATCCTACAATGAGCAGTTCTTC.

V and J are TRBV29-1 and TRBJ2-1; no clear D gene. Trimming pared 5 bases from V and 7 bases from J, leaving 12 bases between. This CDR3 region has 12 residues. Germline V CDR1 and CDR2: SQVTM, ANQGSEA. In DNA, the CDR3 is TGCAGCGTTCTTATGCCTGGGAATGAGCAGTTCTTC. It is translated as CSVLMPGNEQFF.

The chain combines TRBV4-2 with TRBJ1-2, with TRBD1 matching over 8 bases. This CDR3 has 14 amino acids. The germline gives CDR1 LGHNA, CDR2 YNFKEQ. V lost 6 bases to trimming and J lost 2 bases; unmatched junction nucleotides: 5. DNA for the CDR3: TGTGCCAGCAGATCACAGGGGGAAAACTATGGCTACACCTTC. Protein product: CASRSQGENYGYTF.

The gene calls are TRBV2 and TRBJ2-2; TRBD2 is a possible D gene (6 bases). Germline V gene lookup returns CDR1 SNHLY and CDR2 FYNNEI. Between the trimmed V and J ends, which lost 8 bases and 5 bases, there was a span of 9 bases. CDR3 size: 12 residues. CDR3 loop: CASHGGTGELFF. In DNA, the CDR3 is TGTGCCAGCCACGGGGGAACCGGGGAGCTGTTTTTT.

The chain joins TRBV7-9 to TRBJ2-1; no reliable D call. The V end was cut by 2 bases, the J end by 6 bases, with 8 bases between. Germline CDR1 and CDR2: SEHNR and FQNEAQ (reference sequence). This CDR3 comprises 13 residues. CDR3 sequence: CASSLPGRNEQFF. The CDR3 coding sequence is TGTGCCAGCAGCTTACCTGGCCGCAATGAGCAGTTCTTC.

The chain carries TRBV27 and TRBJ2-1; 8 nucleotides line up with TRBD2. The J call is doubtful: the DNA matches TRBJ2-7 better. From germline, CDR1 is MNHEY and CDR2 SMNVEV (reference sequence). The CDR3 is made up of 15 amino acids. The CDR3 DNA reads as TGTGCCAGCAGTTTTGGCGGGAGGTCCTCCAGCGAGCAGTACTTC. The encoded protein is CASSFGGRSSSEQYF.

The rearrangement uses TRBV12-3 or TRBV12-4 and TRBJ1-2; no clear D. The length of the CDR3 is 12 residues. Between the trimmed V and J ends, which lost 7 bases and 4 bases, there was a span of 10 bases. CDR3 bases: TGTGCCAGCACCCCCGACGCCTATGGCTACACCTTC. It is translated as CASTPDAYGYTF.

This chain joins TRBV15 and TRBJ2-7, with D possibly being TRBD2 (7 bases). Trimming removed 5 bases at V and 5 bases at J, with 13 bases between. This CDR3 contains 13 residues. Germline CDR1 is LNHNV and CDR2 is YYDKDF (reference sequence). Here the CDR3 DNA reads TGTGCCACCAGCCGGGGGGCGACGGACGAGCAGTACTTC. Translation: CATSRGATDEQYF.

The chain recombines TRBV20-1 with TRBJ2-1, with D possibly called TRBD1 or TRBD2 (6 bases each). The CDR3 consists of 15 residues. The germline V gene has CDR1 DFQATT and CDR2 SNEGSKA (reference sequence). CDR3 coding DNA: TGCAGCCTAGCGCAGGAGGACAGTTACGACAATGAGCAGTTCTTC. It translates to CSLAQEDSYDNEQFF.

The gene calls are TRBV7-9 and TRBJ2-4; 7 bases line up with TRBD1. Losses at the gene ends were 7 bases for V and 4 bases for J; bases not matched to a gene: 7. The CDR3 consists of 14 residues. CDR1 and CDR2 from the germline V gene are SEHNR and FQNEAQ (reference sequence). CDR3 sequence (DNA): TGTGCCAGCACCTATACAGGGGAAAAAAACATTCAGTACTTC. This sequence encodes CASTYTGEKNIQYF.

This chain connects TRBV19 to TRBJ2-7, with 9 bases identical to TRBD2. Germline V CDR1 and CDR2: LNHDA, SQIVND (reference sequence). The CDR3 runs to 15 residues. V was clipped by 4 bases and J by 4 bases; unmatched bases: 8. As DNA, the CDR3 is TGTGCCAGTAGTAGTCCGGCGGGAGGGGTATACGAGCAGTACTTC. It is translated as CASSSPAGGVYEQYF.

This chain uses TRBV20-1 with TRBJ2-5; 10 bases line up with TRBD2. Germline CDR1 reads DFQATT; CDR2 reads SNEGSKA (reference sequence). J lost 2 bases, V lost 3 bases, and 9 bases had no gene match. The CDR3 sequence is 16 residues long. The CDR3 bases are TGCAGTGCTAGTTCCCTACTAGCGGGATGGCAAGAGACCCAGTACTTC. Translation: CSASSLLAGWQETQYF.

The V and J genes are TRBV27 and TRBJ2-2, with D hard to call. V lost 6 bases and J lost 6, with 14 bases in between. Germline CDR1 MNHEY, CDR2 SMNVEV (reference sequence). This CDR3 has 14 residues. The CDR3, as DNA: TGTGCCAGCAGCGACCCCCTTGGGGCCGGGGAGCTGTTTTTT. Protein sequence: CASSDPLGAGELFF.

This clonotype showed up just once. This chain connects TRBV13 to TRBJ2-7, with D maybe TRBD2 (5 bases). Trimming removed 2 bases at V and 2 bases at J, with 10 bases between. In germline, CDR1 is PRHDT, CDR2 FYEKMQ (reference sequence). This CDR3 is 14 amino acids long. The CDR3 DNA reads TGTGCCAGCAGCTTACGCCTAGCAGCCTACGAGCAGTACTTC. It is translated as CASSLRLAAYEQYF.

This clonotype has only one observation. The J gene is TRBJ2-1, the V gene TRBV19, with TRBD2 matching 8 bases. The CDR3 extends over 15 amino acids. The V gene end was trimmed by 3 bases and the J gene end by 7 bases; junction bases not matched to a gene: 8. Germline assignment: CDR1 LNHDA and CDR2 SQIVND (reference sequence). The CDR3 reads CASSILTGGQNEQFF. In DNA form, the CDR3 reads TGTGCCAGTAGTATTCTAACGGGGGGGCAGAATGAGCAGTTCTTC.

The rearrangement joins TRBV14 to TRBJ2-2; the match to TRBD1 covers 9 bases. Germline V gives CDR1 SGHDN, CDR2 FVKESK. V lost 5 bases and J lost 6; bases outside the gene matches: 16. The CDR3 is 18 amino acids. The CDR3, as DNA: TGTGCCAGCAGCAAACGGGACAGGGCGCCTTCCTATGCCGGGGAGCTGTTTTTT. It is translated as CASSKRDRAPSYAGELFF.

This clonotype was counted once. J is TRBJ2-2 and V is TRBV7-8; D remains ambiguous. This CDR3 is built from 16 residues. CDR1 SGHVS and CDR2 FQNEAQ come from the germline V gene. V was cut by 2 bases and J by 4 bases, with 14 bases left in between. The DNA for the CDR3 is TGTGCCAGCAGCTTATATATTTCGTTGGTCACCGGGGAGCTGTTTTTT. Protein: CASSLYISLVTGELFF.

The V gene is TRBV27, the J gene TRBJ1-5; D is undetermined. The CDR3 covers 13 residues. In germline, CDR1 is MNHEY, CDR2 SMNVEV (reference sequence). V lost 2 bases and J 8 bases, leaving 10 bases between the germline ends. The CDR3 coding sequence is TGTGCCAGCAGTTTAAGAGGCCGAGAGCCCCAGCATTTT. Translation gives CASSLRGREPQHF.